This TCR beta chain comes out of a study of spatial heterogeneity in lung cancer. For the study at large: Sequencing covered available follow-up PBMC samples collected a median of approximately 26 months after resection. The average appearance count of each unique TCR and UMI combination in raw reads was more than 9.5.

Every TCR cDNA molecule bore a unique molecular identifier. In TCRdb, the 5' RACE reads were re-called with MiXCR into one record per CDR3 protein. The sample lists roughly 38,000 distinct CDR3 sequences, 10% to 13% occurring once. Time point indicated: blood at routine non-recurrence follow-up after resection. The V gene lost 4 bases and the J gene lost 6 bases, with 4 bases spanning the gap. CDR1 is SQVTM, CDR2 ANQGSEA, per germline. This CDR3 spans 10 amino acids. The TCR originated in a female donor with early-stage non-small cell lung cancer. The V gene is TRBV29-1, the J gene TRBJ2-1; D is unresolved. The sequences come from PBMCs, collected at follow-up. The CDR3 here is CSVGSNEQFF. In nucleotides, the CDR3 is TGCAGCGTTGGTTCCAATGAGCAGTTCTTC.